These T cell receptor beta chains were read from a single sample in a study of blood T cell repertoires in COVID-19. TCRdb's table, derived via immunoSEQ multiplex PCR, lists solely in-frame clones and lacks some. The table includes about 170,000 clones, over 80% detected once. Sample: peripheral blood. The receptors originated from a woman aged 55-69 years with acute or convalescent COVID-19. The conserved cysteine and the conserved F or W are not part of the CDR3 here.

v_call: TRBV9; j_call: TRBJ1-2; cdr3_aa: ASSTPGQGNYGYT
v_call: TRBV20-1; j_call: TRBJ2-7; cdr3_aa: STSSPYEQY
v_call: TRBV11-3; j_call: TRBJ2-1; cdr3_aa: ASSLESGENNEQF
v_call: TRBV7-2; j_call: TRBJ2-5; cdr3_aa: ASSPRGGFQETQY
v_call: TRBV5-6; j_call: TRBJ1-5; cdr3_aa: ASRWTGPSSRSNQPQH
v_call: TRBV9; j_call: TRBJ1-6; cdr3_aa: ASSAGTESSYNSPLH
v_call: TRBV12-3/TRBV12-4; j_call: TRBJ2-3; cdr3_aa: ASSLTRGTQY
v_call: TRBV6-5; j_call: TRBJ1-5; cdr3_aa: ATKFRGAQH
v_call: TRBV5-6; j_call: TRBJ1-5; cdr3_aa: ASSKRGGAQPQH
v_call: TRBV21-1; j_call: TRBJ2-7; cdr3_aa: ASSTGGDSCSYEQY